This T cell receptor (beta chain) was captured in a study of response to subunit inactivated influenza vaccine. The study, taken as a whole, reports: Authors suggested few new T cells are recruited by each seasonal influenza vaccination.

Each CDR3 protein is one row after TCRdb ran MiXCR on the RT-PCR reads. The data hold hundreds of thousands of distinct CDR3 sequences, with around 15% observed a single time. About this clonotype: Its antigen is as yet unknown.

The CDR3 runs 19 residues. CDR1 and CDR2 from the germline V gene are LNHNV and YYDKDF (reference sequence). V dropped 0 bases and J dropped 5 bases, with 23 bases sitting between them. The source is a man in his fifties or sixties who received an inactivated influenza vaccine. The sample here was PBMCs from blood, taken about 14 days before vaccination. The J gene is TRBJ1-5, the V gene TRBV15; D remains ambiguous. The CDR3 DNA follows: TGTGCCACCAGCAGAGATCTTGTCATGGGAAGACGCCGCCATCAGCCCCAGCATTTT. Residues: CATSRDLVMGRRRHQPQHF.